The 18 T cell receptor beta chains presented below share a single source sample, sequenced in a study of esophageal squamous cell carcinoma under preoperative chemotherapy. This sample's time point: before preoperative PTX-NDP chemotherapy. TCRdb ran MiXCR on the PCR reads and lists one entry per CDR3 protein. In the table there are roughly 13,000 distinct CDR3 sequences, 45% to 60% of which are singletons. Sampling was done from a patient given preoperative chemotherapy. The receptors originated from a human donor with esophageal squamous cell carcinoma. The donor label of this sample is uncertain.

This clonotype has a count of ten or more. A read error may be the cause here, since a much bigger clone is one base away. The chain couples TRBV11-3 to TRBJ2-1, with D unclear. The J call is in doubt because the DNA end fits TRBJ2-7 better. The germline V gene has CDR1 SGHNT and CDR2 YENEEA. The CDR3 totals 14 residues. Here the CDR3 reads CASSLGGSYNEQYF. The CDR3, as DNA: TGTGCCAGCAGCTTAGGAGGTTCGTACAATGAGCAGTACTTC.

The rearrangement links TRBV12-3 or TRBV12-4 to TRBJ2-2, with D tentatively TRBD2 (5 bases). V was trimmed by 1 base and J by 8 bases, leaving 11 bases between them. This CDR3 has 14 amino acids. The CDR3 sequence: CASSLVAGGGELFF. In DNA form, the CDR3 reads TGTGCCAGCAGTTTAGTGGCTGGAGGTGGGGAGCTGTTTTTT.

This clonotype was detected ten times or more. V gene TRBV6-1 combines with J gene TRBJ2-3; 8 nucleotides line up with TRBD2. V shed 7 bases, J shed 4 bases, and the junction held 10 bases outside the gene matches. Germline CDR1 MNHNS, CDR2 SASEGT. The length of the CDR3 is 15 residues. The CDR3: CASTQKREWADTQYF. The CDR3 coding sequence is TGTGCCAGCACCCAAAAGCGGGAGTGGGCAGATACGCAGTATTTT.

This clonotype was counted only a few times. This chain joins TRBV6-4 and TRBJ2-1; D may correspond to TRBD1 or TRBD2 (5 bases each). The CDR3 runs 16 residues. Trimming removed 0 bases from V and 5 bases from J, with 14 bases in between. In germline, CDR1 is MRHNA, CDR2 SNTAGT. CDR3 bases: TGTGCCAGCAGTGACTCGTCCCTCGGGGACCACAATGAGCAGTTCTTC. Translated: CASSDSSLGDHNEQFF.

This sequence joins TRBV6-1 and TRBJ2-1; D might be TRBD2 (6 bases). CDR1 MNHNS and CDR2 SASEGT come from the germline V gene. Trimming left V 3 bases short and J 8 bases short, with 8 bases between. This CDR3 has 12 amino acids. The CDR3, as DNA: TGTGCCAGCAGTGAGGGGGGATATGAGCAGTTCTTC. Translated: CASSEGGYEQFF.

This chain connects TRBV6-4 to TRBJ2-5, with D perhaps given as TRBD1 or TRBD2 (6 bases each). V shed 11 bases and J shed 4 bases, with 23 bases lying between them. The germline gives CDR1 MRHNA, CDR2 SNTAGT. This CDR3 is 15 amino acids long. This CDR3 is CAGGDGGGDPETQYF. The CDR3 region has the DNA TGTGCCGGGGGTGACGGGGGCGGGGACCCAGAGACCCAGTACTTC.

To note about this clonotype: Germline is not matched at one junction end, which may reflect a read error. The chain couples TRBV6-1 to TRBJ2-3; 9 nucleotides match TRBD1. The V gene's germline CDR1 is MNHNS and CDR2 SASEGT. CDR3 length: 14 amino acids. The CDR3 region is CASSGDRATDTQYF. CDR3 DNA sequence: TGTGCCAGCAGTGGGGACAGGGCCACAGATACGCAGTACTTT.

On this clonotype: The junction departs from germline at one end; a sequencing error may be responsible. The gene calls are TRBV6-1 and TRBJ2-3, with D possibly TRBD2 on 5 matching bases. This CDR3 region has 12 residues. Germline V gene sequence: CDR1 MNHNS, CDR2 SASEGT. This CDR3 is CASSGQEETQYF. The CDR3 nucleotides read TGTGCCAGCAGTGGCCAGGAGGAGACGCAGTATTTC.

This chain links TRBV7-2 with TRBJ2-5; the D is unclear. Germline CDR1 is SGHTA and CDR2 is FQGNSA. Trimming removed 3 bases from V and 11 bases from J, with 13 bases in between. This CDR3 contains 12 residues. CDR3 coding DNA: TGTGCCAGCAGCTTTCCCAACAATGAGCAGTACTTC. Its protein is CASSFPNNEQYF.

In the case of this clonotype: The germline gene is not matched at one end of the junction; a read error may be the cause. V and J are TRBV6-1 and TRBJ2-1, with D perhaps matching TRBD1 or TRBD2 (5 bases each). The CDR3 is 14 residues long. Per germline, CDR1 MNHNS and CDR2 SASEGT. CDR3 protein: CASSRDGAYNEQYF. The DNA for the CDR3 is TGTGCCAGCAGCCGGGATGGGGCCTACAATGAGCAGTATTTC.

The rearrangement uses TRBV6-4 and TRBJ2-1; D is uncertain. The J call could be wrong; TRBJ2-7 is a better fit for the DNA end. CDR1 MRHNA and CDR2 SNTAGT come from the germline V gene. The CDR3 covers 17 residues. CDR3 DNA sequence: TGTGCCAGCAGTGACTCCTCCAGAGTTGGGCTCTACAATGAGCAGTACTTC. Protein: CASSDSSRVGLYNEQYF.

V usage is TRBV6-1 and J usage is TRBJ2-2, with a tentative D call TRBD1 (5 bases). In germline, CDR1 is MNHNS, CDR2 SASEGT. The V gene lost 6 bases and the J gene lost 7 bases, with 15 bases spanning the gap. The CDR3 extends over 14 amino acids. The CDR3 region is CASSQGLRGGELFF. DNA for the CDR3: TGTGCCAGCAGCCAGGGCCTAAGGGGCGGGGAGCTGTTTTTT.

Comment on this clonotype: A read error may produce the germline difference seen at one junction end. The chain links TRBV10-2 to TRBJ2-4, with D possibly being TRBD1 (5 bases). The CDR3 is 14 residues long. CDR1 and CDR2 (germline): WSHSY, SAAADI. The CDR3 sequence is CAGSGAEDPETQYF. In DNA form, the CDR3 reads TGCGCGGGCAGTGGGGCTGAAGACCCGGAGACGCAGTATTTC.

This sequence joins TRBV6-1 and TRBJ2-1; 8 nucleotides line up with TRBD2. Germline trimming cut 3 bases from V and 10 bases from J; bases unmatched to any gene: 8. Germline V CDR1 and CDR2: MNHNS, SASEGT. This CDR3 has 14 amino acids. The CDR3 loop reads CASSEQAGVYEQFF. As DNA, the CDR3 is TGTGCCAGCAGTGAGCAAGCGGGAGTCTACGAGCAGTTCTTC.

This chain joins TRBV11-2 and TRBJ2-1; TRBD1 matches at 7 bases. The end of the DNA fits TRBJ2-7 better, so the J call may be wrong. The length of the CDR3 is 14 residues. CDR1 and CDR2 (germline): SGHAT, FQNNGV. CDR3 nucleotides: TGTGCCAGCAGCCGGGACAGTCCCTACAATGAGCAGTACTTC. This codes for CASSRDSPYNEQYF.

The chain uses TRBV6-1 and TRBJ2-1; unclear D gene. Germline V CDR1 and CDR2: MNHNS, SASEGT. This CDR3 is built from 14 residues. V shed 6 bases and J shed 9 bases, with 18 bases lying between them. CDR3 protein: CASSSRGWTAEQFF. The CDR3 DNA is TGTGCCAGCAGCTCCAGAGGTTGGACCGCTGAGCAGTTCTTC.

The chain has TRBV12-3 or TRBV12-4 and TRBJ2-3; 7 bases agree with TRBD1. V was clipped by 5 bases and J by 0 bases; unmatched bases: 8. This CDR3 is built from 16 residues. Written as DNA, the CDR3 is TGTGCCAGCAGTACTACAGGGGATGGGAGCACAGATACGCAGTATTTT. As protein: CASSTTGDGSTDTQYF.

V is TRBV27 and J is TRBJ2-1; D unclear. The ends were cut back, 4 bases at V and 9 bases at J, with 16 bases in the middle. The CDR3 sequence is 14 residues long. From germline, CDR1 is MNHEY and CDR2 SMNVEV (reference sequence). CDR3: CASSSSPGSREQFF. The CDR3 nucleotides are TGTGCCAGCAGTTCTTCCCCAGGCTCTCGTGAGCAGTTCTTC.